Each of the 17 T cell receptor beta chains below was sequenced from the same sample in a study of sequential checkpoint blockade in melanoma. Sequencing was performed with immunoSEQ multiplex PCR; in TCRdb, only in-frame clones are kept and a portion is missing. Of about 2,800 clones in the sample, 27% were seen once. Treatment specified: randomized to nivolumab then ipilimumab (arm A) or the reverse (arm B). Sequencing was performed on tumor tissue (inferred from file names), taken from a patient given nivolumab and ipilimumab in sequence. These receptors were collected from a human donor with melanoma.

The V gene is TRBV12-5, the J gene TRBJ2-1, with D perhaps assigned TRBD1 or TRBD2 (5 bases each). V was shortened by 2 bases and J by 10 bases, with 12 bases between the two germline ends. The length of the CDR3 is 13 residues. The germline CDR1 and CDR2 sequences are LGHNT and FRNRAP. This chain's CDR3 is CASGLQPGREQFF. DNA of the CDR3: TGTGCTAGTGGTTTGCAACCGGGGCGCGAGCAGTTCTTC.

The rearrangement uses TRBV6-8 and TRBJ2-1; 8 bases align to TRBD2. The length of the CDR3 is 17 residues. CDR1 MNHGY and CDR2 SAAAGT come from the germline V gene. Trimming cost V 5 bases and J 1 base; bases outside gene matches: 10. CDR3 bases: TGTGCCAGCAGTGACGCCTTGGGACTAGGTTCCTACAATGAGCAGTTCTTC. As protein: CASSDALGLGSYNEQFF.

In this sample, this clone is medium-sized. The chain recombines TRBV7-6 with TRBJ2-7; possibly TRBD1 or TRBD2 for D (5 bases each). The germline gives CDR1 SGHVS, CDR2 FNYEAQ. The CDR3 contains 14 residues. Between the trimmed V and J ends, which lost 3 bases and 0 bases, there was a span of 9 bases. The CDR3 protein is CASSFGTFSYEQYF. The CDR3 nucleotides are TGTGCCAGCAGCTTCGGGACCTTCTCCTACGAGCAGTACTTC.

This clone counts as large. V and J are TRBV11-3 and TRBJ1-4; D ambiguous. The length of the CDR3 is 14 residues. V lost 4 bases, J lost 7 bases, and 13 bases lay in between. Germline CDR1 reads SGHNT; CDR2 reads YENEEA. The CDR3 coding sequence is TGTGCCAGCAGCTCGGTGTTGGGTATTGAAAAACTGTTTTTT. Protein product: CASSSVLGIEKLFF.

V and J are TRBV5-1 and TRBJ1-2, with unresolved D. Trimming removed 0 bases at V and 5 bases at J, with 11 bases between. This CDR3 comprises 14 residues. Germline V gene sequence: CDR1 SGHRS, CDR2 YFSETQ. The CDR3 nucleotides read TGCGCCAGCAGCTTGGCCAGGTCCGCGTATGGCTACACCTTC. Translating it yields CASSLARSAYGYTF.

This sequence joins TRBV9 and TRBJ1-3; D gene uncertain. V lost 3 bases to trimming and J lost 0 bases, with 10 bases between them. CDR1 and CDR2 (germline): SGDLS, YYNGEE. This CDR3 region has 15 residues. As DNA, the CDR3 is TGTGCCAGCAGCGGCCTTACCCTCTCTGGAAACACCATATATTTT. This sequence encodes CASSGLTLSGNTIYF.

This chain connects TRBV5-1 to TRBJ2-7; 8 bases are a match to TRBD1. The junction had 12 bases not matched to a gene; V was cut back by 3 bases and J by 4 bases. Germline V lookup: CDR1 SGHRS, CDR2 YFSETQ. The CDR3 spans 16 residues. This CDR3 is CASSSLTGGGPYEQYF. CDR3 in DNA: TGCGCCAGCAGCTCGCTAACAGGGGGTGGGCCATACGAGCAGTACTTC. Complete variable domain (other parts from reference TRBV5-1 and TRBJ2-7): KAGVTQTPRYLIKTRGQQVTLSCSPISGHRSVSWYQQTPGQGLQFLFEYFSETQRNKGNFPGRFSGRQFSNSRSEMNVSTLELGDSALYLCASSSLTGGGPYEQYFGPGTRLTVT.

This clone was counted only a few times. This CDR3 is CASSYTGTQETQYF. DNA of the CDR3: TGTGCCAGCAGTTACACCGGGACGCAAGAGACCCAGTACTTC. The chain recombines TRBV6-8 with TRBJ2-5; D may correspond to TRBD1 or TRBD2 (5 bases each). V was shortened by 2 bases and J by 2 bases, with 9 bases between the two germline ends. Germline V CDR1 and CDR2: MNHGY, SAAAGT. This CDR3 has 14 residues.

This clone has just a few counts. V gene TRBV11-3 combines with J gene TRBJ1-2; 7 bases line up with TRBD1. This CDR3 region has 15 residues. Germline CDR1 is SGHNT and CDR2 is YENEEA. V lost 6 bases, J lost 1 base, and 8 bases stayed unmatched. In DNA form, the CDR3 reads TGTGCCAGCAGTTTAATGGCAGGGGGTAACTATGGCTACACCTTC. The encoded protein is CASSLMAGGNYGYTF.

The V gene is TRBV5-1, the J gene TRBJ2-2; D not certain. The germline CDR1 and CDR2 sequences are SGHRS and YFSETQ. Trimming removed 2 bases at V and 7 bases at J, with 15 bases between. The CDR3 is 15 residues long. The CDR3 spells CASSLPVGKGGELFF. The CDR3 bases are TGCGCCAGCAGCTTACCCGTGGGGAAGGGCGGGGAGCTGTTTTTT.

The CDR3 is CASSYRPSAVNEQFF. The CDR3 bases are TGTGCCAGCAGTTATCGTCCTAGTGCAGTCAATGAGCAGTTCTTC. J is TRBJ2-1 and V is TRBV6-7, with no clear D. TRBV6-7 is marked as an open reading frame, function uncertain. CDR3 size: 15 residues. V was cut by 3 bases and J by 6 bases, with 15 bases left in between.

This sequence joins TRBV5-1 and TRBJ2-2; D is unclear. V was shortened by 2 bases and J by 1 base, with 9 bases between the two germline ends. The CDR3 has 15 amino acids. Looked up from germline, CDR1 is SGHRS and CDR2 is YFSETQ. The CDR3 sequence: CASSFDTMNTGELFF. In nucleotides, the CDR3 is TGCGCCAGCAGCTTCGATACAATGAACACCGGGGAGCTGTTTTTT.

The chain recombines TRBV6-8 with TRBJ2-3; 8 bases match TRBD2. This CDR3 contains 18 residues. The V and J ends lost 5 bases and 0 bases, in that order; junction bases with no gene match: 13. Germline CDR1 MNHGY, CDR2 SAAAGT. The CDR3 coding sequence is TGTGCCAGCAGTGGCCCGGGAGGGGGACGGATCAGCACAGATACGCAGTATTTT. It encodes CASSGPGGGRISTDTQYF.

The V gene is TRBV15, the J gene TRBJ2-3, with D tentatively TRBD1 (7 bases). CDR1 and CDR2 from the germline V gene are LNHNV and YYDKDF (reference sequence). The CDR3 is 15 amino acids. V was pared by 1 base and J by 4 bases, with 12 bases between. The CDR3 DNA sequence: TGTGCCACCAGCAGAGGAACAGGGGAGGCAGATACGCAGTATTTT. Translated, it gives CATSRGTGEADTQYF.

This clone is classed as medium-sized. The chain uses TRBV7-1 and TRBJ2-7; D is unclear. TRBV7-1 is assigned to the ORF class and has an uncertain function. V was pared by 3 bases and J by 6 bases, with 12 bases between. The CDR3 is made up of 13 amino acids. CDR3 nucleotides: TGTGCCAGCAGCTCCCTGACCCTCTCCGAGCAGTACTTC. This sequence encodes CASSSLTLSEQYF.

The chain joins TRBV9 to TRBJ1-5, with 7 bases aligning to TRBD1. J was trimmed by 6 bases and V by 6 bases; bases with no gene match: 12. This CDR3 spans 15 amino acids. CDR1 is SGDLS and CDR2 is YYNGEE in the germline V gene. CDR3 residues: CASNIGTDPSQPQHF. The CDR3, as DNA: TGTGCCAGCAACATAGGGACAGACCCTTCTCAGCCCCAGCATTTT.

The J gene is TRBJ1-2, the V gene TRBV5-1, with TRBD1 as a possible D gene (6 bases). The CDR3 is 14 residues long. Trimming shortened V by 2 bases and J by 7 bases, and 15 bases separated the two germline ends. Per the germline V gene, CDR1 is SGHRS and CDR2 is YFSETQ. The CDR3 nucleotides are TGCGCCAGCAGCTTTTATCCGGGGGCAGGTGGCTACACCTTC. Protein sequence: CASSFYPGAGGYTF.